This T cell receptor (beta chain) derives from a study of shared clonotypes between healthy human individuals. Per germline, CDR1 SGHTA and CDR2 FQGNSA. This CDR3 contains 13 residues. Trimming removed 6 bases at V and 9 bases at J, with 18 bases between. Broader study findings: At large depth, rarefaction still showed sorted-subset sequencing to be incomplete.

Sequenced by immunoSEQ multiplex PCR; TCRdb stores in-frame clones only, minus some. The table shows 2 million to 2.5 million clones, with 95% occurring only once. With respect to this clone: The target antigen is unknown.

The chain has TRBV7-2 and TRBJ2-7, with a possible D match to TRBD1 (6 bases). The sequencing input was naive CD4+ T cells sorted from blood. Described subset: CD45RA+ positively selected. The origin of this receptor is a man between 18 and 29 years old in good health. The DNA for the CDR3 is TGTGCCAGCAGGATACAGGGCGCCGGGATGCAGTACTTC. Amino acid sequence: CASRIQGAGMQYF.